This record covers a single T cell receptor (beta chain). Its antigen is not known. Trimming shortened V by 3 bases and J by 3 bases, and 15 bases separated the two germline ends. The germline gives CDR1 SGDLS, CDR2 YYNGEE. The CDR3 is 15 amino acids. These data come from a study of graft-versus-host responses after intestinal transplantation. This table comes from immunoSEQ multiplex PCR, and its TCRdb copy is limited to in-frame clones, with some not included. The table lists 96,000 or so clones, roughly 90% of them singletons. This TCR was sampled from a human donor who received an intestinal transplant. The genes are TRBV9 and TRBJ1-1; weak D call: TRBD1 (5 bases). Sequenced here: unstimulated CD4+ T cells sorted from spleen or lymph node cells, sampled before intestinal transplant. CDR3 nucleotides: TGTGCCAGCAGCGCCTCTGGGAGGGGTCACACTGAAGCTTTCTTT. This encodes CASSASGRGHTEAFF.